Detailed here is one TCR beta chain. This clone appeared a single time. Its target antigen remains unknown. Base qualities are not at hand, and no much larger clone is one base apart. Relative to germline, V is missing 0 bases and J is missing 4 bases, with 3 bases of the junction outside any gene match. Based on the germline V gene, the CDR1 and CDR2 sequences are SGHRS and YFSETQ. The CDR3 has 16 amino acids, counting the end cysteine and phenylalanine. Only the CDR3 part of the read is kept: 48 bases, read in frame from the first base. High-throughput TCRbeta CDR3 sequencing of frozen genomic DNA was performed by immunoSEQ, with PCR amplification, mapping, bias correction and internal controls included. The study's own analysis went as follows. Only productive rearrangements were retained, and each unique TCRbeta sequence was defined by its CDR3 nucleotide sequence together with its V and J gene. A sequence counted as donor-reactive only if the sequence showed at least 5-fold expansion in CFSE-low cells compared with unstimulated pre-transplant cells and had a frequency of at least 0.01%. Minimum frequency thresholds were set for each subject based on the unstimulated sample with the lowest template count, ensuring at least 90% detection power. Jensen-Shannon divergence between the top 1000 TCRbeta sequences post-transplant and pre-transplant was used to measure repertoire turnover. Two-sided Fisher's exact tests were used to test for changes in how often donor-reactive sequences were detected. The immuneACCESS repertoire file appears here via TCRdb, limited to in-frame rearrangements. These files lack a portion of the clones; in checked studies, under half of the deficit traces to unresolved V genes, and the cause of the others is not known. V, J and clone size were drawn from that table, and D and trimming were deduced from the DNA. This sample is represented by some 70,000 clones; about 80% of them were singletons. The ten largest clones represent about 0.6% of the sample.

The source of the sample is a study of T cell clones after liver transplantation (dated by TCRdb to between 2018 and 2020). Looking at the study overall: The samples were obtained from ITN030ST, a randomized trial that attempted immunosuppression withdrawal within 2 years after liver transplantation. Tolerance was defined as complete immunosuppression withdrawal for at least one year with no rise in liver enzymes beyond twice the upper limit of normal. Of the eight recipients, three were HCV-positive, while the remaining recipients had been transplanted for non-autoimmune, non-viral indications. As an antigen-independent comparator for donor-reactive sequences, third party-reactive TCRbeta sequences were also identified from pre-transplant MLRs. After a pre-transplant mixed lymphocyte reaction, TCRbeta sequencing was used to pinpoint donor-reactive T cell clones, which were subsequently tracked in post-transplant blood. Blood samples were collected pre-transplant, pre-randomization before withdrawal, and post-randomization after either complete withdrawal or failed withdrawal. No induction therapy was given to the subjects, and standard immunosuppression was administered until randomization at 12-24 months post-transplant. The study cohort included 8 liver transplant recipients, of whom 3 were classified as tolerant and 5 as non-tolerant.

The study at large found these results: When repertoire turnover was accounted for, significantly reduced detection of donor-reactive sequences was found in 7 of 8 subjects for CD4 and in 8 of 8 subjects for CD8. Low numbers of available donor cells limited the measurable donor-reactive repertoire in two subjects. A greater decline was seen for donor-reactive sequences than for third party-reactive sequences, suggesting partial antigen-specific deletion unrelated to withdrawal success. The conclusions were preliminary, being limited by small, heterogeneous patient numbers and by non-standardized post-transplant time points. Because no allograft tissue specimens were available, donor-reactive T cells may have migrated into the graft instead of being deleted. Circulating donor-reactive CD4 TCRbeta sequences fell significantly post-transplant in 5 of 8 subjects, irrespective of tolerance or HCV status.

Taken with the paper, the label for time point translates to: pre-transplant. Unstimulated PBMCs, after thawing, were stained for CD3, CD4 and CD8 and then FACS-sorted into CD3+CD4+ and CD3+CD8+ populations. All 8 studied subjects were randomized to withdrawal of immunosuppression. The Qiagen DNeasy Blood and Tissue Kit was used to isolate genomic DNA. Sequencing was performed on CD4+ T cells from blood, taken before liver transplant. The sequence derives from a human donor who received a liver transplant. Recombination joined TRBV5-1 with TRBJ2-5, with 13 middle bases fitting TRBD2. The DNA reads as follows: TGCGCCAGCAGCTTGGGGACTAGCGGGAGTCCAGAGACCCAGTACTTC. Its protein product is CASSLGTSGSPETQYF.